This TCR beta chain was obtained from a study of T cells after posttransplantation cyclophosphamide. Study-wide points: Later post-transplant blood repertoires were often dominated by donor CD8+ memory clones. Skin or GI-infiltrating T cells shared few TRB sequences with blood. TRB clonality was highly associated with recipient CMV seropositivity and reactivation.

Worth noting for this clone: No antigen is known for it.

The V gene's germline CDR1 is LGHNA and CDR2 YSLEER. The junction had 2 bases not matched to a gene; V was cut back by 2 bases and J by 4 bases. The CDR3 loop spans 15 amino acids. Clones were read by immunoSEQ multiplex PCR, and TCRdb kept only the in-frame ones, dropping some. Here the sample spans approximately 52,000 clones, roughly 86% being singletons. The chain couples TRBV4-3 to TRBJ1-4, with 9 positions matching TRBD1. The receptor comes from a young man with a blood cancer, CMV-positive, and with a related stem cell donor. Sequencing was performed on PBMCs. The CDR3 DNA reads as TGCGCCAGCAGCCAACCGGGACAGGGTAATGAAAAACTGTTTTTT. Its translation is CASSQPGQGNEKLFF.